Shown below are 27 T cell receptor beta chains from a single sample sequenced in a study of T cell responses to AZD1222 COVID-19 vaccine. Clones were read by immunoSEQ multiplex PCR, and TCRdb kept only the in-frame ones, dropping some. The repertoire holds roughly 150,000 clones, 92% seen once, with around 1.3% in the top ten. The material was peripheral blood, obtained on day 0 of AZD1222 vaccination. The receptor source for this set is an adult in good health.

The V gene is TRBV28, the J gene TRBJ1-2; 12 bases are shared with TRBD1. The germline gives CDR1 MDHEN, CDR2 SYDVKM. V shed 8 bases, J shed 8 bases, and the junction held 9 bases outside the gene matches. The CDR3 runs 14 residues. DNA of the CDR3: TGTGCCAGCGGTTACTCCGGGACAGGGGGCGGCTACACCTTC. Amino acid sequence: CASGYSGTGGGYTF.

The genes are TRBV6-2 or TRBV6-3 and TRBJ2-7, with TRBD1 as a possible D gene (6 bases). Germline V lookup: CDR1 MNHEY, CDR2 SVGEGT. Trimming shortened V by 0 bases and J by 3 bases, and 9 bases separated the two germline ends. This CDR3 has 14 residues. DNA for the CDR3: TGTGCCAGCAGTTACTCGGAGGACAGCTACGAGCAGTACTTC. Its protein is CASSYSEDSYEQYF.

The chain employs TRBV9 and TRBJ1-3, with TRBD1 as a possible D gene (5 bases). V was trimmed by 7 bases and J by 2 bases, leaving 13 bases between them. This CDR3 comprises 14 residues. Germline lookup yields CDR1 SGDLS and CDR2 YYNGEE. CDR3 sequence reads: CASSTPGAGNTIYF. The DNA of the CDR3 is TGTGCCAGCTCTACCCCGGGGGCTGGAAACACCATATATTTT.

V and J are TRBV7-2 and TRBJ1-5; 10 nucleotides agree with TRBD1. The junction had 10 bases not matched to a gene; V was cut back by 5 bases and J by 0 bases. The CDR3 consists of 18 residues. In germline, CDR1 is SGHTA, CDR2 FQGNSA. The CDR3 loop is CASSLRQGAPYSNQPQHF. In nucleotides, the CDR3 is TGTGCCAGCAGCCTTCGACAGGGGGCCCCTTATAGCAATCAGCCCCAGCATTTT.

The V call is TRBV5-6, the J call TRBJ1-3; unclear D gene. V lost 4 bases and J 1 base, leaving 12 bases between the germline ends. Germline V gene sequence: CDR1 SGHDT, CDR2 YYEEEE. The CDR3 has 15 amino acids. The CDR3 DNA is TGTGCCAGCAGCCCACCTAGGTCTTCTGGAAACACCATATATTTT. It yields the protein CASSPPRSSGNTIYF. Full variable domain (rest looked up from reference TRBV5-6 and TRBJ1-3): DAGVTQSPTHLIKTRGQQVTLRCSPKSGHDTVSWYQQALGQGPQFIFQYYEEEERQRGNFPDRFSGHQFPNYSSELNVNALLLGDSALYLCASSPPRSSGNTIYFGEGSWLTVV.

CDR3 bases: TGTGCCAGCAGCTTGGGGCTCCAGAATACGCAGTATTTT. Its protein product is CASSLGLQNTQYF. J is TRBJ2-3 and V is TRBV5-6, with D hard to call. The CDR3 runs 13 residues. V lost 0 bases and J lost 7, with 9 bases in between. Germline loops: CDR1 SGHDT, CDR2 YYEEEE.

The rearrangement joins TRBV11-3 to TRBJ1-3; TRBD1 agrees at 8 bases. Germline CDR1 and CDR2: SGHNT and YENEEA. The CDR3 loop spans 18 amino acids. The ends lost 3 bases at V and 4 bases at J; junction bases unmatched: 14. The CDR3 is CASSFPSTGQGSGNTIYF. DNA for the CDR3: TGTGCCAGCAGCTTCCCATCTACCGGACAGGGATCCGGAAACACCATATATTTT.

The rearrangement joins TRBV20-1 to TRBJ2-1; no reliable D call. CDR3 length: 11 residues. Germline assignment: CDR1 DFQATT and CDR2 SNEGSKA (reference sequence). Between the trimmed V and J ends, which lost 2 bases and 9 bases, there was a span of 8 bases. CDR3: CSARWYSEQFF. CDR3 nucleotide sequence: TGCAGTGCTAGATGGTATTCTGAGCAGTTCTTC.

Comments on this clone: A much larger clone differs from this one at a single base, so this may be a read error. For the CDR3, the DNA is TGTGCCAGCAGTTACTACTACGAGCAGTACTTC. Protein sequence: CASSYYYEQYF. The V call is TRBV11-2, the J call TRBJ2-7; the D is unclear. Trimming left V 6 bases short and J 3 bases short, with 6 bases between. Germline CDR1 is SGHAT and CDR2 is FQNNGV. This CDR3 region has 11 residues. The whole variable domain, remainder taken from reference TRBV11-2 and TRBJ2-7, is EAGVAQSPRYKIIEKRQSVAFWCNPISGHATLYWYQQILGQGPKLLIQFQNNGVVDDSQLPKDRFSAERLKGVDSTLKIQPAKLEDSAVYLCASSYYYEQYFGPGTRLTVT.

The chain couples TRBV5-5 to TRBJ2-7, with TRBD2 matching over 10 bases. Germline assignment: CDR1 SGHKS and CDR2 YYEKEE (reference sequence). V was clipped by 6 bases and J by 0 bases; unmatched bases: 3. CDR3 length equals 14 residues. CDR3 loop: CASTIAGGSYEQYF. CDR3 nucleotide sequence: TGTGCCAGCACCATAGCGGGGGGCTCCTACGAGCAGTACTTC.

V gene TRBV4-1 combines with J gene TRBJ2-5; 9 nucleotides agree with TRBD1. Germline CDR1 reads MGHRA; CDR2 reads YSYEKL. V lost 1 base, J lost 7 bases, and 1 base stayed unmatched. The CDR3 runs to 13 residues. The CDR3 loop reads CASSQGQGGTQYF. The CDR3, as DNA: TGCGCCAGCAGCCAAGGACAGGGGGGGACCCAGTACTTC.

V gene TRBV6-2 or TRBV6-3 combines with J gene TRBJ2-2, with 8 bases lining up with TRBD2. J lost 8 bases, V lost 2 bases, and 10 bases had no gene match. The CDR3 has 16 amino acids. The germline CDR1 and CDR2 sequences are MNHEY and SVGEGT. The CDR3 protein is CASSYPPPSSGGELFF. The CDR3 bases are TGTGCCAGCAGTTACCCACCTCCTTCTAGCGGGGGGGAGCTGTTTTTT.

CDR3 nucleotide sequence: TGTGCCTGGCAGGCCGTTACTGGAAACACCATATATTTT. Its protein is CAWQAVTGNTIYF. The chain is built from TRBV30 and TRBJ1-3; D unresolved. Germline CDR1 reads GTSNPN; CDR2 reads SVGIG (reference sequence). Trimming pared 5 bases from V and 2 bases from J, leaving 10 bases between. The CDR3 covers 13 residues. Full variable domain (rest looked up from reference TRBV30 and TRBJ1-3): SQTIHQWPATLVQPVGSPLSLECTVEGTSNPNLYWYRQAAGRGLQLLFYSVGIGQISSEVPQNLSASRPQDRQFILSSKKLLLSDSGFYLCAWQAVTGNTIYFGEGSWLTVV.

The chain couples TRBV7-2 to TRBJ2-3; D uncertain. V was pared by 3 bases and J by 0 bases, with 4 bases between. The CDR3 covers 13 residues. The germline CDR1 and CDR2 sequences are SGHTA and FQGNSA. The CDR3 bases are TGTGCCAGCAGCTTCCCTAGCACAGATACGCAGTATTTT. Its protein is CASSFPSTDTQYF.

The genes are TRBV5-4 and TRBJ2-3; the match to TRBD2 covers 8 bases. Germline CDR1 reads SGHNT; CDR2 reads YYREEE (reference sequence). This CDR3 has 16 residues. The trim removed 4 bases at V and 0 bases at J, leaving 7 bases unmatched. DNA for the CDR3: TGTGCCAGCAGCCCCACTAGCGGAACTAGCACAGATACGCAGTATTTT. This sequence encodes CASSPTSGTSTDTQYF. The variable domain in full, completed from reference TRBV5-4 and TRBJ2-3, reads ETGVTQSPTHLIKTRGQQVTLRCSSQSGHNTVSWYQQALGQGPQFIFQYYREEENGRGNFPPRFSGLQFPNYSSELNVNALELDDSALYLCASSPTSGTSTDTQYFGPGTRLTVL.

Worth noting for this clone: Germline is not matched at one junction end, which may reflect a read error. The CDR3 DNA follows: TGTGCCGGCAGTTACTCCACGACAGGGACCTCCTACGAGCAGTACTTC. This encodes CAGSYSTTGTSYEQYF. The chain links TRBV6-5 to TRBJ2-7, with TRBD1 matching over 7 bases. This CDR3 has 16 amino acids. Germline V gives CDR1 MNHEY, CDR2 SVGAGI.

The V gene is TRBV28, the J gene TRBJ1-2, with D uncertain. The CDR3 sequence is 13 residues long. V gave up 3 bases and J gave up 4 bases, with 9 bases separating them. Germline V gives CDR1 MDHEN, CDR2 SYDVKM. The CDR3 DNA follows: TGTGCCAGCAGTTTGCGGGATTTCTATGGCTACACCTTC. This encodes CASSLRDFYGYTF.

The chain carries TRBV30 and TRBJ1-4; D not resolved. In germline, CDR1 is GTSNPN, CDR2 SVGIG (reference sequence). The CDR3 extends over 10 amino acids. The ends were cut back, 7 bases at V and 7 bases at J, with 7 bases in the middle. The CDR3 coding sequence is TGTGCCTCCGGACGTGAAAAACTGTTTTTT. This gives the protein CASGREKLFF. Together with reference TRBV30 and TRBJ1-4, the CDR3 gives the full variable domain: SQTIHQWPATLVQPVGSPLSLECTVEGTSNPNLYWYRQAAGRGLQLLFYSVGIGQISSEVPQNLSASRPQDRQFILSSKKLLLSDSGFYLCASGREKLFFGSGTQLSVL.

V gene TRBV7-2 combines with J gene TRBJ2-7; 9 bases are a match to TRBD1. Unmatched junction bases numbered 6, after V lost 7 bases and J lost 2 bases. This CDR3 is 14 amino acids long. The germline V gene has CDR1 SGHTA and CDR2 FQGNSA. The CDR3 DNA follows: TGTGCCAGCACCCGGACAGGGGTGGCCTACGAGCAGTACTTC. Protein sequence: CASTRTGVAYEQYF.

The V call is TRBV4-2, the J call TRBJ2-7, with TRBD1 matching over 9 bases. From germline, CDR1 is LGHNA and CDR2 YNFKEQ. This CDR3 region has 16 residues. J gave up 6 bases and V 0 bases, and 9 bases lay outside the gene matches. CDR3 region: CASSQEFRTGVGEQYF. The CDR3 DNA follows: TGTGCCAGCAGCCAAGAATTCCGGACAGGGGTTGGCGAGCAGTACTTC.

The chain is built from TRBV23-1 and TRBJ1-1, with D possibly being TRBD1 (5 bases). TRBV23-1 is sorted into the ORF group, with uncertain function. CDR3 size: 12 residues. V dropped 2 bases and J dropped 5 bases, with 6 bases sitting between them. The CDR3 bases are TGCGCCAGCAGTCAAGGGGGGACTGAAGCTTTCTTT. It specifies CASSQGGTEAFF.

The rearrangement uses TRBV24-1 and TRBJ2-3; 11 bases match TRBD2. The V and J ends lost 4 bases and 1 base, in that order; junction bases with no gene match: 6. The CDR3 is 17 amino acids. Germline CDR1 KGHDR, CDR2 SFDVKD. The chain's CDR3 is CATSEDSGRAGTDTQYF. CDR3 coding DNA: TGTGCCACCAGTGAGGATAGCGGGAGGGCGGGCACAGATACGCAGTATTTT.

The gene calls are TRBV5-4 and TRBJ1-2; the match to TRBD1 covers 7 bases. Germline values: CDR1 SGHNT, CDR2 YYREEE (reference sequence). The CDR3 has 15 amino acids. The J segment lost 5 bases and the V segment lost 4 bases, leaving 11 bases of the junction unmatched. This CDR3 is CASSPDRSGIYGYTF. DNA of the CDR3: TGTGCCAGCAGCCCGGACAGGTCGGGGATATATGGCTACACCTTC.

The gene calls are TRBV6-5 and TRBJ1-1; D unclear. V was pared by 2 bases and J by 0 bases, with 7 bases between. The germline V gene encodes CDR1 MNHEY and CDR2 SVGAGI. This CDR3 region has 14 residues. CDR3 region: CASSYMPMNTEAFF. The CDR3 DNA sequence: TGTGCCAGCAGTTACATGCCCATGAACACTGAAGCTTTCTTT.

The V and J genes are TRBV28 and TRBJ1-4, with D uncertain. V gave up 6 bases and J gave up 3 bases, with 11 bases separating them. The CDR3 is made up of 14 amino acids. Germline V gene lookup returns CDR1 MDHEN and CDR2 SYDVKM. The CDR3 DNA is TGTGCCAGCAGCCCGAGGGTAGCTAATGAAAAACTGTTTTTT. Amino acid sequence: CASSPRVANEKLFF.

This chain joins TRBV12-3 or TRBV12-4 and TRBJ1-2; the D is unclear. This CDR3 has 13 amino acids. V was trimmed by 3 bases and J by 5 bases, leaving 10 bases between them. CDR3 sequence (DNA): TGTGCCAGCAGTTTCGTCCCTGGGTATGGCTACACCTTC. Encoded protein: CASSFVPGYGYTF.

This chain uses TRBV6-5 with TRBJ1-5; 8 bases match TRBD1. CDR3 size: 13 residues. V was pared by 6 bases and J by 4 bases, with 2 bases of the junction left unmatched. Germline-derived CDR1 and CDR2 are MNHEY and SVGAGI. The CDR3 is CASSWTGNQPQHF. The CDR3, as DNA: TGTGCCAGCAGCTGGACAGGGAATCAGCCCCAGCATTTT.